This T cell receptor beta chain originates from a study of response to subunit inactivated influenza vaccine. Findings of the study overall: The authors put forward the suggestion that each seasonal influenza vaccination may bring in only a limited number of new T cells.

In regard to this clonotype: The antigen is not known.

TCRdb re-called the RT-PCR reads through MiXCR, storing one row per CDR3 protein. The sample includes some 500,000 distinct CDR3 sequences, roughly 25% of them seen just once. The sequences come from CD4+ T cells sorted from PBMCs, collected more than 4 days after vaccination. This TCR was recovered from a man over 45 who received an inactivated influenza vaccine.

CDR3 region: CASSTQLAYIYYNEQFF. The CDR3 nucleotides read TGTGCCAGCAGCACCCAACTAGCGTATATTTACTACAATGAGCAGTTCTTC. The V call is TRBV7-9, the J call TRBJ2-1; TRBD2 agrees at 7 bases. The J segment lost 3 bases and the V segment lost 5 bases, leaving 13 bases of the junction unmatched. The CDR3 spans 17 residues. From germline, CDR1 is SEHNR and CDR2 FQNEAQ (reference sequence).